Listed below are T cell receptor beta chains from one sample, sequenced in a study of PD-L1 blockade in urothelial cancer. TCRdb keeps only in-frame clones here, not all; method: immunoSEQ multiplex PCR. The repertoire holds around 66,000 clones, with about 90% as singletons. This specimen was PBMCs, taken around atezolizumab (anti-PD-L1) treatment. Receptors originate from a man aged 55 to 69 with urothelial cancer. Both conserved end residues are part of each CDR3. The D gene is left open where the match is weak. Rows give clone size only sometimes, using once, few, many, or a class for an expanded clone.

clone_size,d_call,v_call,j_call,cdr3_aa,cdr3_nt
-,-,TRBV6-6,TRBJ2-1,CASSYGGPRQFF,TGTGCCAGCAGTTACGGCGGGCCGAGGCAGTTCTTC
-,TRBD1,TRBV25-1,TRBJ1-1,CASISGGTEAFF,TGTGCCAGCATCTCAGGGGGCACTGAAGCTTTCTTT
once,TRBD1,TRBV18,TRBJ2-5,CASSRQGAQETQYF,TGTGCCAGCTCCCGACAGGGGGCCCAAGAGACCCAGTACTTC
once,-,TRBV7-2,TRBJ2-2,CASKRGGPSGELFF,TGTGCCAGCAAGAGGGGGGGGCCCTCTGGGGAGCTGTTTTTT
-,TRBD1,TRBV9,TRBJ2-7,CASSPGQGIYEQYF,TGTGCCAGCAGCCCGGGACAGGGGATTTACGAGCAGTACTTC
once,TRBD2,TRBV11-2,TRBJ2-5,CASSKTLPSGSRQETQYF,TGTGCCAGCAGCAAGACACTTCCCAGCGGGAGCCGCCAAGAGACCCAGTACTTC
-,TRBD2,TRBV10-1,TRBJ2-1,CASSVAGGYNEQFF,TGCGCCAGCAGTGTCGCGGGAGGCTACAATGAGCAGTTCTTC
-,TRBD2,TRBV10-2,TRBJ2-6,CASSDYPLAGVGANVLTF,TGCGCCAGCAGTGACTACCCACTAGCGGGGGTTGGGGCCAACGTCCTGACTTTC
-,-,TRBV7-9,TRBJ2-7,CASSVSSGYEQYF,TGTGCCAGCAGCGTGAGTTCGGGCTACGAGCAGTACTTC
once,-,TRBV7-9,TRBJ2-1,CASLHWRDSYNEQFF,TGTGCCAGCCTTCATTGGAGGGATTCCTACAATGAGCAGTTCTTC
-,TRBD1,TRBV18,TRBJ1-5,CASSSSKGQDQHF,TGTGCCAGCTCATCCAGTAAGGGACAGGACCAGCATTTT
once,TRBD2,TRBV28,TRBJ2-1,CASSLFGSGRVEQFF,TGTGCCAGCAGTTTATTCGGTAGCGGGAGGGTTGAGCAGTTCTTC
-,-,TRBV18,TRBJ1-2,CASSPTDSYGYTF,TGTGCCAGCTCACCGACTGACAGCTATGGCTACACCTTC
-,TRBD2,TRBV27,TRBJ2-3,CASTKTLGLAGAATQYF,TGTGCCAGCACTAAAACATTAGGGCTAGCGGGAGCTGCTACGCAGTATTTT
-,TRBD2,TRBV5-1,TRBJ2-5,CASSRTSGSQETQYF,TGCGCCAGCAGCAGGACTAGCGGGAGCCAAGAGACCCAGTACTTC
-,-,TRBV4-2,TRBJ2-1,CASSQEGERGNNEQFF,TGTGCCAGCAGCCAAGAGGGGGAGAGGGGGAACAATGAGCAGTTCTTC
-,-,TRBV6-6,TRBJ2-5,CASEQDGGGDQETQYF,TGTGCCAGCGAGCAGGATGGTGGCGGGGACCAAGAGACCCAGTACTTC
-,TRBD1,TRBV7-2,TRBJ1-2,CASSSLLGQGASYGYTF,TGTGCCAGCAGCTCCCTGCTAGGACAGGGGGCTTCTTATGGCTACACCTTC
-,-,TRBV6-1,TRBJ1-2,CASSLEPTIGGYTF,TGTGCCAGCAGTCTCGAGCCCACCATCGGGGGCTACACCTTC
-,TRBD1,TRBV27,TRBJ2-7,CASSRYTGVVLGEQYF,TGTGCCAGCAGCAGATATACAGGGGTCGTTCTCGGCGAGCAGTACTTC
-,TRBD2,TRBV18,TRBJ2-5,CASSPLRYNGRAGETQYF,TGTGCCAGCTCACCACTTCGATATAACGGGAGGGCGGGAGAGACCCAGTACTTC
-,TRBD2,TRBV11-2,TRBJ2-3,CASSLDMGLAGGRADTQYF,TGTGCCAGCAGCTTAGATATGGGACTAGCGGGAGGACGAGCAGATACGCAGTATTTT
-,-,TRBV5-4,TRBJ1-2,CASSLGAYGYTF,TGTGCCAGCAGCTTGGGGGCCTATGGCTACACCTTC
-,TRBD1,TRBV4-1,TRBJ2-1,CASSQGTGGASGEQFF,TGCGCCAGCAGCCAAGGGACAGGGGGCGCTTCGGGTGAGCAGTTCTTC
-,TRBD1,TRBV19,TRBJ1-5,CATYQTRQGGQPQHF,TGTGCCACCTACCAAACAAGACAGGGTGGACAGCCCCAGCATTTT
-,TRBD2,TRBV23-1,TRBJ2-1,CASSQDGRALSEQFF,TGCGCCAGCAGTCAAGACGGGAGGGCCCTTAGTGAGCAGTTCTTC
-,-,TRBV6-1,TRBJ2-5,CASTQQGGLGETQYF,TGTGCCAGCACCCAGCAGGGGGGCCTCGGGGAGACCCAGTACTTC
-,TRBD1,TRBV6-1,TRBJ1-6,CASSEYRDSQNSPLHF,TGTGCCAGCAGTGAATACAGGGACAGCCAAAATTCACCCCTCCACTTT
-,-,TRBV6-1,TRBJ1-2,CASSVEGQRSYTF,TGTGCCAGCAGTGTAGAGGGACAACGAAGCTACACCTTC
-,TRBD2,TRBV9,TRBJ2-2,CASSAGLARVLKNTGELFF,TGTGCCAGCAGCGCCGGACTAGCGCGAGTTCTAAAAAACACCGGGGAGCTGTTTTTT
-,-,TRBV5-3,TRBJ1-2,CARSVDYGYTF,TGTGCCAGAAGCGTAGACTATGGCTACACCTTC
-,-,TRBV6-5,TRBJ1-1,CASSWTNKINTEAFF,TGTGCCAGCAGTTGGACAAATAAGATAAACACTGAAGCTTTCTTT
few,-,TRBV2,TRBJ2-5,CASSPSTRGETQYF,TGTGCCAGCAGTCCTTCGACTAGGGGAGAGACCCAGTACTTC
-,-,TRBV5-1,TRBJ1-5,CASSLGDTYQPQHF,TGCGCCAGCAGCTTGGGGGACACCTATCAGCCCCAGCATTTT
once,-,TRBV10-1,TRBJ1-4,CASSPGDEKLFF,TGCGCCAGCAGCCCGGGTGACGAAAAACTGTTTTTT
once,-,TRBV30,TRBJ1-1,CAWSVQGTNLVVAFF,TGTGCCTGGAGTGTACAAGGGACAAACCTAGTCGTCGCTTTCTTT
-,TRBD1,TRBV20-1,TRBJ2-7,CSAQGAGEQYF,TGCAGTGCCCAGGGGGCTGGGGAGCAGTACTTC
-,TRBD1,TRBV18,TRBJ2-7,CASSPDRGSYEQYF,TGTGCCAGCTCACCCGACAGGGGCTCCTACGAGCAGTACTTC
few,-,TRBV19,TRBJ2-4,CASRSGDIQYF,TGTGCCAGTCGCTCGGGAGACATTCAGTACTTC
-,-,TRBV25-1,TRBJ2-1,CASSGSDRPRSNEQFF,TGTGCCAGCAGTGGATCTGACAGGCCGCGGTCCAATGAGCAGTTCTTC
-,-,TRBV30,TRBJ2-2,CAWSVLVNTGELFF,TGTGCCTGGAGTGTACTTGTGAACACCGGGGAGCTGTTTTTT
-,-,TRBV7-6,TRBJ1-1,CASSLSESGGTEAFF,TGTGCCAGCAGCTTATCTGAATCCGGGGGCACTGAAGCTTTCTTT
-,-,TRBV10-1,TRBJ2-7,CASSLSEQYF,TGCGCCAGCAGTTTGAGCGAGCAGTACTTC
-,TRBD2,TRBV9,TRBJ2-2,CASSGVAGGPSNGELFF,TGTGCCAGCAGCGGTGTAGCGGGGGGGCCTTCGAACGGGGAGCTGTTTTTT
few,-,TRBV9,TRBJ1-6,CASSVEGGKSPLHF,TGTGCCAGCAGCGTAGAGGGAGGGAAATCACCCCTCCACTTT
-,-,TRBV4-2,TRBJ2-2,CASSQRAGEGTGELFF,TGTGCCAGCAGCCAGAGGGCAGGGGAGGGCACCGGGGAGCTGTTTTTT
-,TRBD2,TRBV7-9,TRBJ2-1,CASSSGAGEQFF,TGTGCCAGCAGCAGCGGAGCGGGGGAGCAGTTCTTC
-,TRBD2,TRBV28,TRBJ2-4,CASSLLAARDIQYF,TGTGCCAGCAGTTTACTAGCGGCCCGGGACATTCAGTACTTC
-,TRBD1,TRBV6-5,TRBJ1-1,CASSLRDRANTEAFF,TGTGCCAGCAGTTTACGTGACAGGGCGAACACTGAAGCTTTCTTT
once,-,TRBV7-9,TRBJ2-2,CASSSIIFGAGPNTGELFF,TGTGCCAGCAGCTCCATTATCTTTGGTGCGGGCCCGAACACCGGGGAGCTGTTTTTT
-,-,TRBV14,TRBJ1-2,CASSQDTGYGYTF,TGTGCCAGCAGCCAAGACACAGGGTATGGCTACACCTTC
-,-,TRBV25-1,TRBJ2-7,CASSLKYEQYF,TGTGCCAGCAGCCTAAAATACGAGCAGTACTTC
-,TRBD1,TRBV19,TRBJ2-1,CASRGTYTYNEQFF,TGTGCCAGCAGGGGGACATATACCTACAATGAGCAGTTCTTC
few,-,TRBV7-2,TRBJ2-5,CASSPPLRAQETQYF,TGTGCCAGCAGCCCGCCCCTCAGGGCCCAAGAGACCCAGTACTTC
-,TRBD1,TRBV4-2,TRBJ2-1,CASSQDRGTGTYNEQFF,TGTGCCAGCAGCCAAGATCGCGGGACAGGGACCTACAATGAGCAGTTCTTC
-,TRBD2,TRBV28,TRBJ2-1,CASRTGTSGNNEQFF,TGTGCCAGCAGAACCGGGACTAGTGGAAACAATGAGCAGTTCTTC
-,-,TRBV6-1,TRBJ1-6,CASSDLVRYSPLHF,TGTGCCAGCAGTGATTTGGTACGGTATTCACCCCTCCACTTT
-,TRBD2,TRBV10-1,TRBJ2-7,CASISGGASPHEQYF,TGCGCCAGCATCAGCGGGGGGGCTTCGCCGCACGAGCAGTACTTC
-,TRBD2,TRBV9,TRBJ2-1,CASSVAGGYNNEQFF,TGTGCCAGCAGCGTGGCGGGAGGGTATAACAATGAGCAGTTCTTC